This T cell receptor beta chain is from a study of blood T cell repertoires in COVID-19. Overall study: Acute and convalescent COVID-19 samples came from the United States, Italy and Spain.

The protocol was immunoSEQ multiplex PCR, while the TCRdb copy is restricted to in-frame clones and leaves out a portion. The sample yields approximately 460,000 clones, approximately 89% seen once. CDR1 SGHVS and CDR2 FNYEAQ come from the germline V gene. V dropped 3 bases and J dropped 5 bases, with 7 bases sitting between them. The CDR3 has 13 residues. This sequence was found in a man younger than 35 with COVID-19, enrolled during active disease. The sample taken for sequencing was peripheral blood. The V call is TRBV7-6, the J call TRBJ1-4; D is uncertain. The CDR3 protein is CASSLAENEKLFF. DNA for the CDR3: TGTGCCAGCAGCTTGGCGGAGAATGAAAAACTGTTTTTT.